This TCR beta chain comes out of a study of T-cell reconstitution after alpha-beta-depleted transplantation in children (dated by TCRdb to 2016 to 2018). For the wider study: The study quantitatively tracked T-cell immune reconstitution after TCRalphabeta/CD19-depleted allogeneic hematopoietic cell transplantation in children using TCR repertoire profiling. Overall results and qualifications from the work: Hyperexpanded clone frequencies declined over subsequent months; after one year, T-cell counts and TCRbeta diversity were mostly attributed to newly produced T cells. The apparently early alphabetaT-cell count recovery about two months after transplant was reportedly dependent on only several hundred rapidly expanded clones derived from non-depleted graft cells. In some patients, the high TCRbeta diversity seen at day 60 was put down to recipient T cells and intrathymic progenitors that had survived conditioning.

The treatment or condition label on this specimen signifies: allogeneic hematopoietic cell transplantation with graft depleted of TCRalphabeta T cells and CD19 B cells. The transplant recipients were children given TCRalphabeta/CD19-depleted allogeneic hematopoietic cell grafts. This clonotype was counted a few times. Its antigen remains unidentified. No quality values exist for individual bases; no much larger clone is one base distant. Preparation of the library involved PCR. This sample was sequenced with an Illumina HiSeq 2500. To normalize quantification of the TCRbeta repertoire, the TCR libraries were built with molecular barcoding that relied on unique molecular identifiers. The public reads were reanalyzed by TCRdb: fastp trimming at Q25, MiXCR alignment, in-frame beta chains only. All rows with the same CDR3 protein become a single entry with the most common DNA and genes. Across this sample there are around 450,000 distinct CDR3 sequences, with 43% seen only once. The top ten clones comprise roughly a quarter of the sample.

The CDR3 covers 15 residues, taking in both the cysteine and the phenylalanine. Only the CDR3 DNA is retained, 45 bases long and in frame from the first base. Via the germline V gene, CDR1 is ENHRY and CDR2 SYGVKD. The germline V and J ends show losses of 4 bases and 6 bases respectively, and no gene match explains 8 bases of the junction. The sequence is built from TRBV10-3 and TRBJ2-1, with 8 central nucleotides matching TRBD2. Specimen: PBMCs, collected before TCRalphabeta/CD19-depleted stem cell transplant. The sequence derives from a girl aged 2-10 years with aplastic anemia, due to receive a stem cell transplant. The CDR3 region: CAISGFTGTSNEQFF. The nucleotides read TGTGCCATCAGTGGATTTACCGGGACTAGCAATGAGCAGTTCTTC.